These 17 T cell receptor beta chains originate from one sample sequenced in a study of T cell repertoires in cytomegalovirus infection. TCRdb processed the reads anew with MiXCR; each CDR3 protein has one entry. The repertoire consists of around 530,000 distinct CDR3 sequences, with roughly 29% occurring once and the leading ten covering roughly 13%. The sequencing sample was made of PBMCs. Receptors originate from a human donor in good health (CMV status not recorded). Some clones in this sample may be carry-over from other donors' samples.

This clonotype occurred a few times. This rearrangement joins TRBV6-4 to TRBJ2-1; perhaps TRBD2 as D (6 bases). V dropped 5 bases and J dropped 4 bases, with 15 bases sitting between them. The CDR3 has 15 amino acids. Germline assignment: CDR1 MRHNA and CDR2 SNTAGT. The CDR3 coding sequence is TGTGCCAGCAGTCCCGGGACTTCAACTTACAATGAGCAGTTCTTC. Translated, it gives CASSPGTSTYNEQFF.

This clonotype was counted a few times. The chain joins TRBV2 to TRBJ2-2, with no clear D. CDR1 and CDR2 (germline): SNHLY, FYNNEI. V was shortened by 2 bases and J by 3 bases, with 10 bases between the two germline ends. The CDR3 spans 15 residues. The CDR3 is CASSERRVDTGELFF. The DNA of the CDR3 is TGTGCCAGCAGTGAACGGCGAGTGGACACCGGGGAGCTGTTTTTT.

The CDR3 region has the DNA TGTGCCAGCGAAGCAATCTGGGCGGGGCAGCCCCAGCATTTT. Residues: CASEAIWAGQPQHF. The chain links TRBV19 to TRBJ1-5; no clear D gene. CDR1 and CDR2 (germline): LNHDA, SQIVND (reference sequence). V was cut by 9 bases and J by 7 bases, with 19 bases left in between. The CDR3 is 14 residues long.

This clonotype was seen repeatedly, ten times or more. The genes are TRBV6-1 and TRBJ2-7; 13 nucleotides match TRBD2. CDR1 is MNHNS and CDR2 is SASEGT in the germline V gene. The CDR3 consists of 15 residues. With V trimmed by 6 bases and J by 4 bases, 6 bases remained unmatched. CDR3 sequence: CASSSGLAGSYEQYF. Written as DNA, the CDR3 is TGTGCCAGCAGCTCGGGACTAGCGGGATCTTACGAGCAGTACTTC.

V usage is TRBV4-1 and J usage is TRBJ1-1, with TRBD1 identical over 8 bases. V was clipped by 0 bases and J by 6 bases; unmatched bases: 3. The CDR3 contains 14 residues. The germline V gene encodes CDR1 MGHRA and CDR2 YSYEKL. CDR3 in amino acids: CASSQDRTGSEAFF. CDR3 in DNA: TGCGCCAGCAGCCAAGATCGGACAGGGTCTGAAGCTTTCTTT.

This clonotype was seen ten or more times. The chain couples TRBV7-2 to TRBJ2-1, with 11 positions matching TRBD2. The CDR3 length is 17 residues. Germline assignment: CDR1 SGHTA and CDR2 FQGNSA. The V gene end was trimmed by 1 base and the J gene end by 8 bases; junction bases not matched to a gene: 10. The CDR3 DNA sequence: TGTGCCAGCAGCTTAGGTTCACTAGCGGGAGTGTTCGATGAGCAGTTCTTC. Amino acid sequence: CASSLGSLAGVFDEQFF. Full variable domain (missing parts from reference TRBV7-2 and TRBJ2-1): GAGVSQSPSNKVTEKGKDVELRCDPISGHTALYWYRQSLGQGLEFLIYFQGNSAPDKSGLPSDRFSAERTGGSVSTLTIQRTQQEDSAVYLCASSLGSLAGVFDEQFFGPGTRLTVL.

This clonotype occurred many times. V gene TRBV7-2 combines with J gene TRBJ2-7; 10 nucleotides line up with TRBD1. This CDR3 comprises 15 residues. V lost 1 base, J lost 7 bases, and 7 bases stayed unmatched. In germline, CDR1 is SGHTA, CDR2 FQGNSA. CDR3 region: CASSLGDRGGGEQYF. In DNA, the CDR3 is TGTGCCAGCAGCTTAGGGGACAGGGGCGGTGGGGAGCAGTACTTC.

The chain couples TRBV5-1 to TRBJ2-3; D not resolved. CDR1 is SGHRS, CDR2 YFSETQ, per germline. The CDR3 runs 13 residues. Trimming removed 2 bases at V and 2 bases at J, with 6 bases between. In DNA form, the CDR3 reads TGCGCCAGCAGCTTTTACAACACAGATACGCAGTATTTT. This gives the protein CASSFYNTDTQYF.

A few counts support this clonotype. The chain recombines TRBV12-3 or TRBV12-4 with TRBJ2-5; D remains unclear. Trimming took off 3 bases at V and 4 bases at J, with 6 bases between the two ends. The CDR3 runs 12 residues. CDR3 protein: CASSFPLETQYF. The CDR3 nucleotides read TGTGCCAGCAGTTTTCCCTTAGAGACCCAGTACTTC.

This clonotype came up a few times. The chain carries TRBV9 and TRBJ2-1, with TRBD2 identical over 11 bases. V was clipped by 3 bases and J by 10 bases; unmatched bases: 3. Germline-derived CDR1 and CDR2 are SGDLS and YYNGEE. This CDR3 comprises 13 residues. The CDR3 sequence is CASSARLAGEQFF. Here the CDR3 DNA reads TGTGCCAGCAGCGCAAGACTAGCGGGGGAGCAGTTCTTC.

This clonotype was observed a single time. V gene TRBV29-1 combines with J gene TRBJ2-7; D not resolved. This CDR3 has 13 amino acids. Germline CDR1 and CDR2: SQVTM and ANQGSEA. The V end lost 6 bases, the J end lost 4 bases, and 16 bases lay between the germline ends. CDR3: CSVGRSLNYEQYF. CDR3 DNA: TGCAGCGTCGGACGGAGTCTGAATTACGAGCAGTACTTC.

This clonotype was detected only a few times. The rearrangement joins TRBV7-9 to TRBJ2-3, with 8 bases fitting TRBD1. This CDR3 spans 16 amino acids. Germline CDR1 and CDR2: SEHNR and FQNEAQ (reference sequence). The V gene end was trimmed by 5 bases and the J gene end by 4 bases; junction bases not matched to a gene: 11. The CDR3 protein is CASSPNRGKEADTQYF. The CDR3 DNA reads TGTGCCAGCAGCCCAAACAGGGGGAAGGAAGCAGATACGCAGTATTTT. Variable domain in full (rest from reference TRBV7-9 and TRBJ2-3): DTGVSQNPRHKITKRGQNVTFRCDPISEHNRLYWYRQTLGQGPEFLTYFQNEAQLEKSRLLSDRFSAERPKGSFSTLEIQRTEQGDSAMYLCASSPNRGKEADTQYFGPGTRLTVL.

There are many counts of this clonotype. This chain links TRBV7-8 with TRBJ1-1; TRBD1 might be the D (6 bases). Germline V gives CDR1 SGHVS, CDR2 FQNEAQ. Trimming stripped 2 bases from V and 11 bases from J, with 18 bases between. There are 14 residues in the CDR3. As DNA, the CDR3 is TGTGCCAGCAGCTTACCGGGGGGGCAGGTCTCTGCTTTCTTT. Protein: CASSLPGGQVSAFF.

The table lists this clonotype with many counts. The CDR3 loop is CASSSSRLAKNIQYF. The CDR3 nucleotides read TGTGCCAGCAGCTCCTCGCGACTAGCCAAAAACATTCAGTACTTC. The V call is TRBV7-8, the J call TRBJ2-4; unclear D gene. CDR3 length equals 15 residues. V shed 4 bases and J shed 0 bases, with 10 bases lying between them. Germline V gene data show CDR1 as SGHVS and CDR2 as FQNEAQ.

This clonotype turned up a few times. V and J are TRBV24-1 and TRBJ2-5; 12 nucleotides align to TRBD2. This CDR3 region has 15 residues. Germline CDR1 KGHDR, CDR2 SFDVKD. J gave up 3 bases and V 4 bases, and 2 bases lay outside the gene matches. The CDR3 region is CATSDSSGGEETQYF. In nucleotides, the CDR3 is TGTGCCACCAGTGACTCTAGCGGGGGGGAAGAGACCCAGTACTTC.

The table lists this clonotype with a few counts. The V call is TRBV20-1, the J call TRBJ2-7, with D unclear. This CDR3 contains 12 residues. Trimming took off 1 base at V and 2 bases at J, with 6 bases between the two ends. Germline-derived CDR1 and CDR2 are DFQATT and SNEGSKA (reference sequence). This chain's CDR3 is CSARVATYEQYF. Written as DNA, the CDR3 is TGCAGTGCTAGAGTGGCCACCTACGAGCAGTACTTC.

At least ten counts were recorded for this clonotype. CDR3 sequence reads: CASSLEGQGAYNEQFF. The DNA of the CDR3 is TGTGCCAGCAGCTTAGAAGGCCAAGGGGCCTACAATGAGCAGTTCTTC. The gene calls are TRBV7-2 and TRBJ2-1; D possibly corresponds to TRBD1 (5 bases). V lost 1 base and J 2 bases, leaving 12 bases between the germline ends. The CDR3 has 16 residues. CDR1 is SGHTA, CDR2 FQGNSA, per germline.